One and the same sample provided the 28 T cell receptor beta chains below, sequenced in a study of shared clonotypes between healthy human individuals. Generated by immunoSEQ multiplex PCR, the TCRdb table keeps only in-frame clones and is missing some. The sample includes about 1.1 million clones, 75% to 80% of them seen just once. The specimen was memory CD4+ T cells from PBMCs. Subset reported: CD45RA-negative fraction. The source is a man between 18 and 35 years old in good health. Some clones in this sample may be carry-over from other donors' samples.

CDR3 region: CASSQDRGETDTQYF. The CDR3 bases are TGTGCCAGCAGCCAAGATCGAGGGGAGACAGATACGCAGTATTTT. The chain couples TRBV14 to TRBJ2-3; D is perhaps TRBD1 or TRBD2 (5 bases each). V lost 0 bases and J 3 bases, leaving 10 bases between the germline ends. This CDR3 has 15 residues. The V gene's germline CDR1 is SGHDN and CDR2 FVKESK. The variable domain in full, with the rest retrieved from reference TRBV14 and TRBJ2-3, is EAGVTQFPSHSVIEKGQTVTLRCDPISGHDNLYWYRRVMGKEIKFLLHFVKESKQDESGMPNNRFLAERTGGTYSTLKVQPAELEDSGVYFCASSQDRGETDTQYFGPGTRLTVL.

This clone showed up just once. This chain uses TRBV7-2 with TRBJ2-1, with D unresolved. Per the germline V gene, CDR1 is SGHTA and CDR2 is FQGNSA. The CDR3 runs to 14 residues. Trimming removed 1 base at V and 6 bases at J, with 10 bases between. The DNA for the CDR3 is TGTGCCAGCAGCTTAGACAATCGCCGCAATGAGCAGTTCTTC. This gives the protein CASSLDNRRNEQFF.

Note on this clone: Distinct nucleotide sequences in the sample also encode this CDR3. This chain links TRBV6-6 with TRBJ2-3; D remains unclear. Germline CDR1 MNHNY, CDR2 SVGAGI (reference sequence). The CDR3 is 12 residues long. Trimming pared 6 bases from V and 1 base from J, leaving 5 bases between. DNA of the CDR3: TGTGCCAGCAGCCCGGGCACAGATACGCAGTATTTT. Amino acids: CASSPGTDTQYF.

This clone has more than one count but fewer than ten. This may be a read error: a much more frequent sequence differs by one nucleotide. The chain employs TRBV2 and TRBJ1-2, with D perhaps matching TRBD1 (5 bases). Per germline, CDR1 SNHLY and CDR2 FYNNEI. This CDR3 has 12 amino acids. V gave up 2 bases and J gave up 4 bases, with 5 bases separating them. CDR3 loop: CASSEQGYGYTF. CDR3 bases: TGTGCCAGCAGTGAACAGGGCTATGGCTACACCTTC.

This clone was seen a single time. The chain recombines TRBV18 with TRBJ2-5, with a tentative D call TRBD1 (6 bases). Deletions cut 3 bases from V and 4 bases from J, with 12 bases between. This CDR3 region has 14 residues. Germline V gene sequence: CDR1 KGHSH, CDR2 LQKENI. The CDR3 sequence is CASSPTGLRETQYF. The CDR3 DNA reads as TGTGCCAGCTCACCTACAGGGTTGCGAGAGACCCAGTACTTC.

The V gene is TRBV10-3, the J gene TRBJ1-2; D is ambiguous. The V end lost 5 bases, the J end lost 0 bases, and 4 bases lay between the germline ends. CDR1 is ENHRY, CDR2 SYGVKD, per germline. The CDR3 extends over 12 amino acids. CDR3 region: CAISSSNYGYTF. The DNA for the CDR3 is TGTGCCATCAGTAGTTCTAACTATGGCTACACCTTC.

This sequence joins TRBV28 and TRBJ2-4; unclear D gene. Germline V gives CDR1 MDHEN, CDR2 SYDVKM. The CDR3 spans 13 residues. The ends were cut back, 8 bases at V and 7 bases at J, with 15 bases in the middle. CDR3 region: CASEQGLSNIQYF. The CDR3 DNA sequence: TGTGCCAGCGAGCAAGGGCTATCGAACATTCAGTACTTC.

V gene TRBV18 combines with J gene TRBJ2-7, with D tentatively TRBD1 (5 bases). This CDR3 contains 16 residues. The V gene lost 3 bases and the J gene lost 6 bases, with 21 bases spanning the gap. Germline V lookup: CDR1 KGHSH, CDR2 LQKENI. The CDR3 sequence is CASSPGSYRLSGEQYF. CDR3 nucleotides: TGTGCCAGCTCACCCGGTTCCTACAGGCTCTCGGGCGAGCAGTACTTC.

Only one count was recorded for this clone. This chain joins TRBV4-3 and TRBJ2-3; possibly TRBD2 for D (5 bases). The CDR3 is 18 residues long. Between the trimmed V and J ends, which lost 1 base and 0 bases, there was a span of 17 bases. CDR1 and CDR2 from the germline V gene are LGHNA and YSLEER. CDR3 protein: CASSQGIVGGGSTDTQYF. Written as DNA, the CDR3 is TGCGCCAGCAGCCAAGGAATCGTGGGTGGCGGGAGCACAGATACGCAGTATTTT.

The J gene is TRBJ2-1, the V gene TRBV4-1; D is unclear. The V gene's germline CDR1 is MGHRA and CDR2 YSYEKL. Trimming took off 1 base at V and 5 bases at J, with 9 bases between the two ends. There are 14 residues in the CDR3. The CDR3 DNA reads as TGCGCCAGCAGCCAAGGGTCCCCGGACAATGAGCAGTTCTTC. It is translated as CASSQGSPDNEQFF.

The chain couples TRBV29-1 to TRBJ1-2, with D possibly being TRBD1 (6 bases). The germline gives CDR1 SQVTM, CDR2 ANQGSEA. The CDR3 length is 14 residues. The ends were cut back, 6 bases at V and 8 bases at J, with 22 bases in the middle. CDR3 sequence reads: CSVAGDSARGGYTF. CDR3 DNA: TGCAGCGTGGCAGGGGATTCGGCTCGAGGCGGCTACACCTTC.

Comment on this clone: This CDR3 is also generated by other DNA sequences in the sample. The chain joins TRBV5-1 to TRBJ1-2, with D possibly TRBD1 on 6 matching bases. The CDR3 runs 13 residues. CDR1 is SGHRS and CDR2 is YFSETQ in the germline V gene. V dropped 0 bases and J dropped 4 bases, with 7 bases sitting between them. The CDR3 protein is CASSLEGGYGYTF. For the CDR3, the DNA is TGCGCCAGCAGCTTGGAGGGGGGCTATGGCTACACCTTC.

Regarding this clone: Different DNA sequences within this sample yield the same CDR3. The rearrangement links TRBV4-1 to TRBJ1-4; D possibly corresponds to TRBD1 (6 bases). Germline CDR1 and CDR2: MGHRA and YSYEKL. The CDR3 loop spans 14 amino acids. V was cut by 4 bases and J by 8 bases, with 14 bases left in between. The CDR3 protein is CASSPLGGREKLFF. The CDR3 DNA is TGCGCCAGCAGCCCCTTAGGGGGGCGGGAAAAACTGTTTTTT.

The rearrangement links TRBV11-2 to TRBJ2-3; D remains unclear. This CDR3 has 14 amino acids. From germline, CDR1 is SGHAT and CDR2 FQNNGV. The V end lost 4 bases, the J end lost 6 bases, and 14 bases lay between the germline ends. The CDR3 protein is CASSYNRHKDTQYF. CDR3 coding DNA: TGTGCCAGCAGCTACAACCGACACAAGGATACGCAGTATTTT.

The rearrangement uses TRBV6-1 and TRBJ1-2; 7 nucleotides match TRBD1. Losses at the gene ends were 2 bases for V and 4 bases for J; bases not matched to a gene: 1. The CDR3 totals 13 residues. Germline-derived CDR1 and CDR2 are MNHNS and SASEGT. The CDR3 is CASSERTGYGYTF. CDR3 nucleotide sequence: TGTGCCAGCAGTGAACGGACAGGCTATGGCTACACCTTC.

The chain has TRBV6-6 and TRBJ2-7; tentatively, D is TRBD1 (6 bases). CDR1 MNHNY and CDR2 SVGAGI come from the germline V gene (reference sequence). This CDR3 contains 14 residues. The V end was cut by 2 bases, the J end by 7 bases, with 15 bases between. CDR3 coding DNA: TGTGCCAGCAGTTACCGGCTAGTTCAGGGGGAGCAGTACTTC. This sequence encodes CASSYRLVQGEQYF.

The J gene is TRBJ1-1, the V gene TRBV28; D may be TRBD1 (5 bases). The germline V and J ends were trimmed by 3 bases and 4 bases, with 15 bases remaining between them. The CDR3 totals 15 residues. From germline, CDR1 is MDHEN and CDR2 SYDVKM. CDR3 in amino acids: CASSLPQGGVTEAFF. CDR3 sequence (DNA): TGTGCCAGCAGTTTGCCTCAGGGAGGGGTCACTGAAGCTTTCTTT.

This chain connects TRBV4-2 to TRBJ1-4; D unclear. Germline values: CDR1 LGHNA, CDR2 YNFKEQ. The CDR3 runs 11 residues. The germline V and J ends were trimmed by 1 base and 7 bases, with 1 base remaining between them. The CDR3 reads CASSQAEKLFF. In DNA, the CDR3 is TGTGCCAGCAGCCAAGCTGAAAAACTGTTTTTT.

The sample holds many counts of this clone. V and J are TRBV27 and TRBJ2-3, with no clear D. This CDR3 has 13 amino acids. Germline V CDR1 and CDR2: MNHEY, SMNVEV (reference sequence). V was shortened by 0 bases and J by 8 bases, with 9 bases between the two germline ends. The CDR3 coding sequence is TGTGCCAGCAGTTTATCGGGCAGCCCTACGCAGTATTTT. Protein product: CASSLSGSPTQYF.

This chain joins TRBV29-1 and TRBJ2-5, with TRBD1 as a possible D gene (5 bases). Germline CDR1 and CDR2: SQVTM and ANQGSEA. There are 16 residues in the CDR3. The V and J ends lost 5 bases and 5 bases respectively, with 24 bases between them. The CDR3 nucleotides read TGCAGCGTTCAAAGAACAGGCATCGGCCGGCCGGAGACCCAGTACTTC. This codes for CSVQRTGIGRPETQYF.

The chain is built from TRBV5-1 and TRBJ2-5; the match to TRBD1 covers 10 bases. This CDR3 region has 16 residues. Germline V gene data show CDR1 as SGHRS and CDR2 as YFSETQ. Trimming cost V 4 bases and J 5 bases; bases outside gene matches: 11. The CDR3 here is CASSRTGTGDLETQYF. The CDR3 DNA reads as TGCGCCAGCAGCAGAACCGGGACAGGGGATCTGGAGACCCAGTACTTC. Full variable domain (rest looked up from reference TRBV5-1 and TRBJ2-5): KAGVTQTPRYLIKTRGQQVTLSCSPISGHRSVSWYQQTPGQGLQFLFEYFSETQRNKGNFPGRFSGRQFSNSRSEMNVSTLELGDSALYLCASSRTGTGDLETQYFGPGTRLLVL.

This clone was observed a single time. The gene calls are TRBV5-4 and TRBJ2-3, with TRBD1 matching 7 bases. The CDR3 extends over 14 amino acids. V was pared by 4 bases and J by 2 bases, with 4 bases of the junction left unmatched. Germline V CDR1 and CDR2: SGHNT, YYREEE (reference sequence). The CDR3 is CASSPGTATDTQYF. The CDR3 DNA reads as TGTGCCAGCAGCCCAGGGACAGCCACAGATACGCAGTATTTT.

The V call is TRBV18, the J call TRBJ1-2; perhaps TRBD1 as D (5 bases). Trimming shortened V by 6 bases and J by 0 bases, and 5 bases separated the two germline ends. This CDR3 comprises 12 residues. Germline V lookup: CDR1 KGHSH, CDR2 LQKENI. The CDR3 sequence is CASSRANYGYTF. The CDR3 bases are TGTGCCAGCTCCAGGGCTAACTATGGCTACACCTTC.

This clone was picked up a small number of times. This sequence joins TRBV7-2 and TRBJ2-7; tentatively, D is TRBD2 (6 bases). The CDR3 runs 14 residues. CDR1 is SGHTA and CDR2 is FQGNSA in the germline V gene. Trimming pared 1 base from V and 5 bases from J, leaving 12 bases between. The CDR3 sequence is CASSLGLANNEQYF. The DNA of the CDR3 is TGTGCCAGCAGCTTAGGGCTAGCGAACAACGAGCAGTACTTC.

The chain is built from TRBV6-1 and TRBJ2-3; D not resolved. Germline CDR1 and CDR2: MNHNS and SASEGT. Trimming shortened V by 6 bases and J by 6 bases, and 7 bases separated the two germline ends. There are 11 residues in the CDR3. The CDR3, as DNA: TGTGCCAGCAGCCCACAGGATACGCAGTATTTT. As protein: CASSPQDTQYF.

V and J are TRBV6-1 and TRBJ1-1; D not resolved. The CDR3 sequence is 14 residues long. Germline CDR1 and CDR2: MNHNS and SASEGT. The V and J ends lost 3 bases and 5 bases respectively, with 13 bases between them. CDR3 in DNA: TGTGCCAGCAGTGAGTTGGTGGTGGGGACTGAAGCTTTCTTT. The encoded protein is CASSELVVGTEAFF.

The V call is TRBV11-2, the J call TRBJ2-5; D is perhaps TRBD2 (5 bases). The CDR3 sequence is 15 residues long. Trimming took off 3 bases at V and 1 base at J, with 12 bases between the two ends. Germline-derived CDR1 and CDR2 are SGHAT and FQNNGV. CDR3 nucleotides: TGTGCCAGCAGCTTTTCGGGATCGGCCCAAGAGACCCAGTACTTC. Amino acids: CASSFSGSAQETQYF.

V and J are TRBV9 and TRBJ2-7; 10 bases are shared with TRBD2. The V gene's germline CDR1 is SGDLS and CDR2 YYNGEE. With 3 bases clipped from V and 2 bases from J, the junction kept 8 bases outside the gene matches. This CDR3 spans 16 amino acids. For the CDR3, the DNA is TGTGCCAGCAGCGCGGAACGGACTAGCGGAGCCTACGAGCAGTACTTC. Residues: CASSAERTSGAYEQYF.